The 3 T cell receptor beta chains below come from one sample, sequenced in a study of graft-versus-host responses after intestinal transplantation. Libraries were prepared by immunoSEQ multiplex PCR; TCRdb keeps only in-frame clonotypes and omits some of them. Counted here are about 85,000 clones, roughly 87% occurring once; the ten biggest clones make up about a sixth. Their target antigens are unknown. The input for sequencing was unstimulated CD8+ T cells sorted from spleen or lymph node cells, taken before intestinal transplant. The receptors here all came from a human donor who received an intestinal transplant.

The genes are TRBV4-1 and TRBJ2-5, with a weak D call TRBD2 (6 bases). Per germline, CDR1 MGHRA and CDR2 YSYEKL. The V gene lost 7 bases and the J gene lost 9 bases, with 18 bases spanning the gap. This CDR3 has 13 amino acids. The CDR3, as DNA: TGCGCCAGCATGCGGACACCCGGAGGGGCCCAGTACTTC. It encodes CASMRTPGGAQYF.

Worth noting for this clone: One end of the junction does not line up with germline, which may come from a read error. Other DNA sequences of this sample code for an identical CDR3. This sequence joins TRBV2 and TRBJ2-2, with D perhaps being TRBD1 or TRBD2 (7 bases each). Germline V lookup: CDR1 SNHLY, CDR2 FYNNEI. The CDR3 is 14 residues long. The CDR3 sequence is CASSGTVKTGELFF. CDR3 sequence (DNA): TGTGCGAGCAGCGGGACAGTCAAGACCGGGGAGCTGTTTTTT.

The chain has TRBV6-8 and TRBJ2-7, with TRBD1 matching 7 bases. The CDR3 runs to 15 residues. From germline, CDR1 is MNHGY and CDR2 SAAAGT. V lost 5 bases to trimming and J lost 3 bases; unmatched junction nucleotides: 10. This chain's CDR3 is CASSGLGQPLYEQYF. Written as DNA, the CDR3 is TGTGCCAGCAGTGGCTTGGGACAGCCACTCTACGAGCAGTACTTC.